The T cell receptor beta chain described here comes from a study of cytomegalovirus exposure and HLA in healthy donors (dated by TCRdb to the late 2010s). For the study in its entirety: In an earlier analysis of fewer than 750 of the donors, 276 Gb of sequence data and just under 120 million unique TCR beta sequences from 180 million or so T cells were reported. In an earlier analysis of a few hundred of the donors, high-throughput TCR beta sequencing was used to judge whether each TCR beta V gene segment behaved as functional or pseudogenic. Both class I and class II loci were covered by HLA typing, at four-digit resolution. In the later analysis, no new phenotypic data were used to find candidate immune exposures; instead, reliance was placed on TCR beta sequences and their occurrence across donors. In a later genetic analysis, genome-wide SNP genotypes for about three fifths of the 666 donors were used, and that subset was treated as a discovery cohort. An early release that covered roughly 600 HLA-typed donors contained approximately 300 gigabases of sequencing data and 85 million to 100 million unique TCR sequences. To predict cytomegalovirus infection status, the study brought together high-throughput TCR immunosequencing, statistical association of individual TCRs with disease status, and machine learning. Typing coverage differed by locus: A, B, C, DRB1 and DQB1 were typed in roughly 629-630 donors, DQA1 in around 500, DPA1 in 600 to 610, and DPB1 in 450 to 490. Among the approximately 400 genotyped donors, 75% to 90% belonged to the genetic ancestry cluster associated with self-reported Caucasian donors. The study used immunosequencing to profile the T cell repertoires of approximately 690 subjects and linked those repertoires to cytomegalovirus serostatus. About five DR-DQ haplotypes were treated as single units for association and clustering because of strong linkage in the cohort. Donor age, sex, ethnicity and CMV serostatus were compiled alongside the repertoire data. In addition to the first cohort of roughly 700 subjects, a separate validation cohort of 130 or so different subjects was used. A later analysis re-analyzed previously published TCR beta repertoires from approximately 700 donors and added high-resolution HLA genotyping to study TCR occurrence patterns. The study aimed to test whether cataloging public T cell receptors could reveal signatures of past pathogen exposure. On average, about 200,000 unique TCR beta nucleotide sequences were sequenced per donor among 300 to 500 genotyped donors of the cohort, with roughly 20% of those sequences being non-productive. Every discovery cohort repertoire had been produced on one sequencing platform.

As to this clone: No cognate antigen has been identified for it. No much larger clone exists at a distance of one base, and base qualities are not known.

CDR1 and CDR2, per the germline V gene, are SGDLS and YYNGEE. Measured from the cysteine to the phenylalanine, the CDR3 is 16 residues long. Only the CDR3 portion is preserved as DNA: 48 bases, with reading frame beginning at the first base. Trimming takes 0 bases from V and 0 bases from J, and the germline ends sit 10 bases apart. The investigation overall reported the following: A later analysis found that TCR association rates varied across HLA loci, with DRB1 alleles showing the most associated TCRs and HLA-C alleles the fewest. Assigning TCR associations to individual alleles was difficult when HLA alleles, especially DR and DQ, strongly co-occurred. A later genetic analysis associated a missense DCLRE1C variant with V-gene and J-gene trimming of TCR beta chains, and an independent cohort replicated the association. In a later genetic analysis, fewer N-insertions in productive TCRs were reported among donors in an Asian-associated ancestry cluster than the approximately 630-donor mean. A cluster of highly shared sequence variants was judged likely to represent a technical artifact of the sequencing pipeline. Most TCR sequences were observed very rarely across donors, whereas some public TCRs were present in many individuals. In an earlier analysis of some 640 of the donors, most TCR beta V segments were observed in productive rearrangements about 87% or about 30% of the time, broadly matching IMGT annotations. In the study, around 160 TCR beta chains were listed as associated with cytomegalovirus. Several of the top co-occurrence clusters appeared to be linked to parvovirus B19, influenza, CMV and Epstein-Barr virus, according to a later analysis. Compared with equally common non-associated chains, HLA-associated TCR beta chains in a later analysis were more clonally expanded and had lower generation probabilities. A further reported finding was that TCR beta sequences accurately predicted the HLA-A and HLA-B alleles for most subjects in the first cohort. This cohort had only TCR beta chains sequenced, and the lack of alpha or paired-chain data limited which features could be detected. For the cohort, immune exposure information was limited to CMV serostatus. In both the original and validation cohorts, the classifier was reported to diagnose cytomegalovirus status with high specificity and sensitivity. Because counts were too low, more than 15 rarely observed V segments, including chromosome 9 orphons, were left out of the earlier analysis of some 600 of the donors. According to the authors, the approach could potentially be generalized to other disease states and immunological phenotypes. A few of the identified cytomegalovirus-associated TCR beta chains were confirmed in vitro to be specific for cytomegalovirus antigens. A later analysis found that most CMV-associated TCR beta chains appeared HLA-restricted, with HLA associations seemingly driven largely by CMV exposure. Linkage disequilibrium might explain the correlated functional status among segregating V segments, but an unknown experimental factor could not be excluded. The presence/absence analyses assumed that sequencing depth was roughly uniform across donors, and that assumption may not be true. Specific HLA alleles were associated with roughly 17,000 TCR beta sequences at a false discovery rate of 0.05 in a later analysis. Because HLA typing was unavailable for some donors at each locus, only the typed subset was used in association tests. Some IMGT-functional V segments, including TRBV6-2 and TRBV6-3, could not be told apart with the 87-base-pair reads, so those segments were excluded.

The cohort comprised some 680 healthy bone marrow donors. At the time of sampling, all cohort members were nominally healthy, though unrecorded immune exposures were likely present. The donor was CMV seronegative and belonged to the group of under 400 seronegative cohort members. Each donor provided a peripheral blood sample, and peripheral blood mononuclear cells were used for TCR beta sequencing. Genomic DNA was extracted from the blood cell samples with the Qiagen DNeasy Blood Extraction Kit. Library construction relied on the immunoSEQ multiplex PCR assay. A mixture of 60 forward primers for TCR Vbeta segments and 13 reverse primers for TCR Jbeta segments was used in the multiplex PCR. The CDR3 region of rearranged TCR beta genes was amplified from genomic DNA with a multiplex PCR assay. The amplified TCR beta libraries were sequenced on the Illumina HiSeq System as 87-base-pair reads. Regarding the original processing steps: In a later analysis, about 80 million unique TCR beta chains were counted across the 690 or so repertoires, and roughly 10 million of these chains were shared by at least two donors. Raw reads were error-corrected and collapsed into unique sequences by a nearest-neighbor algorithm in which closely related sequences were merged to remove PCR and sequencing errors. Alignment of CDR3 sequences to IMGT reference sequences was used to assign V, D and J gene segments. For a sequence to be retained, a match of at least six nucleotides was required to both a V gene segment and a J gene segment. A rearrangement counted as productive if the CDR3 had no stop codons and remained in frame with V and J, and every other rearrangement counted as non-productive. Following IMGT convention, CDR3 was defined as the stretch from the second conserved V-encoded cysteine up to the conserved J-encoded phenylalanine. In an earlier analysis of just under 600 of the donors, sequences lacking an unambiguous match to a single V gene segment were excluded. In an earlier analysis of approximately 590 of the donors, V segments were called functional above 56.7% productive rearrangements and were called segregating when the between-donor standard deviation exceeded 5%. A statistical classification framework was built for diagnosing cytomegalovirus status from the catalog of TCR beta chain sequences. V and J gene assignment, in a later analysis, came from comparing TCR nucleotide sequences with IMGT/GENE-DB human TR gene sequences. In a later analysis, CDR3 sequences and most-parsimonious VDJ recombination scenarios were assigned using the TCRdist pipeline. In a later analysis, every TCR beta chain was defined by the combination of its CDR3 amino acid sequence and its V-gene family, and reads without a unique V-gene family were dropped. In a later analysis, fewer than 650 highly shared, low-generation-probability nucleotide sequences were removed to address suspected cross-contamination and a sequencing artifact. In a later analysis, a clonal expansion index for each public chain was calculated from normalized within-repertoire ranks of inferred template counts. In a later analysis, generation probabilities were computed with a VDJ recombination model fitted to out-of-frame rearrangements, and the resulting probabilities were checked against IGoR. Hypergeometric tests were used in a later analysis to score TCR-TCR, TCR-HLA and TCR-CMV co-occurrence, with a repertoire-size bias correction applied to the TCR pairs. In a later analysis, false discovery rates were estimated by permuting HLA or CMV assignments 20 times. A later analysis grouped co-occurring TCRs with DBSCAN, adding TCRdist sequence similarity when clustering within HLA-allele-positive subsets. Repertoires with fewer than 30,000 or more than 120,000 public chains, plus five repertoires with anomalous nucleotide sharing, were excluded from co-occurrence clustering. The table comes from immuneACCESS by way of TCRdb, which keeps in-frame sequences with V and J called. Part of the clones is missing from these tables; in studies checked, under half for an unresolved V gene and the rest for unknown reasons. V and J calls and clone size are as listed in that table; D and trimming were resolved from the DNA. This sample comprises around 150,000 clones, over 80% of them detected only once. Clones ranked in the top ten supply more than 3% of the sample.

Here the chain combines TRBV9 and TRBJ2-1; no D gene call is confident. The sample comprised PBMCs. This sequence was found in a male donor in good health and CMV-seronegative. Read as DNA, the sequence is TGTGCCAGCAGCGTAGGGTGGGCGAGCTCCTACAATGAGCAGTTCTTC. This translates into CASSVGWASSYNEQFF.